The sequence of this T cell receptor beta chain was determined in a study of cytomegalovirus exposure and HLA in healthy donors. In the study overall: Prior work identified 100 million to 130 million unique TCR beta sequences in some 180 million T cells. Study results and limitations: Across donors, presence/absence analyses took sequencing depth to be roughly uniform. Trimming of TCR beta V- and J-genes showed a link, identified in a later analysis, to a missense DCLRE1C variant.

13 Jbeta primers and 60 Vbeta primers were used for the PCR. Sequenced by immunoSEQ multiplex PCR; TCRdb stores in-frame clones only, minus some. The profile shows some 200,000 clones, around three quarters of them singletons. Healthy bone marrow donors supplied every sample. A remark on this clone: The antigen is unknown.

V was clipped by 4 bases and J by 7 bases; unmatched bases: 8. Looked up from germline, CDR1 is SGDLS and CDR2 is YYNGEE. The CDR3 is made up of 15 amino acids. This TCR derives from a woman in her twenties or thirties in good health and CMV-seronegative. The chain recombines TRBV9 with TRBJ1-5; 10 positions agree with TRBD1. The sample was PBMCs. The CDR3: CASSRFGQGGQPQHF. In nucleotides, the CDR3 is TGTGCCAGCAGCAGATTTGGACAGGGGGGACAGCCCCAGCATTTT.